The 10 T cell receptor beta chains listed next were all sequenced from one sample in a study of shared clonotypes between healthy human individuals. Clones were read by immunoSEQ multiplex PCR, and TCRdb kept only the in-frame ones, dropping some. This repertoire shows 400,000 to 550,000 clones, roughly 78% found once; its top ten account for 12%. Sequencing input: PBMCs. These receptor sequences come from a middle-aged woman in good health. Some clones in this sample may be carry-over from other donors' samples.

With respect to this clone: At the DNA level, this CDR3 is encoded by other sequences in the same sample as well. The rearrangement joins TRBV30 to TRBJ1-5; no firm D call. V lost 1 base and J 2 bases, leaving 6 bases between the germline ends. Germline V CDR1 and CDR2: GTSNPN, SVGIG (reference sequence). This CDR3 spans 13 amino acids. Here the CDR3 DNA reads TGTGCCTGGAGTGGTGGGGGCAATCAGCCCCAGCATTTT. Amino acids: CAWSGGGNQPQHF.

Written as DNA, the CDR3 is TGTGCCAGCAGCTGGACAGGGCTGGCAAGCACCGGGGAGCTGTTTTTT. It encodes CASSWTGLASTGELFF. The V and J genes are TRBV11-2 and TRBJ2-2, with TRBD1 matching over 8 bases. CDR3 length equals 16 residues. Trimming removed 4 bases from V and 4 bases from J; junction bases left unmatched: 8. Germline-derived CDR1 and CDR2 are SGHAT and FQNNGV.

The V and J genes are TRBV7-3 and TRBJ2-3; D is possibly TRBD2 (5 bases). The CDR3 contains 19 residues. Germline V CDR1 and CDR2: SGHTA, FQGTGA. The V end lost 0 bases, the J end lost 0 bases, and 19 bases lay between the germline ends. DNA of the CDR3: TGTGCCAGCAGCTTAACGCCTTTCCTAGCAGCAATGAGCACAGATACGCAGTATTTT. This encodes CASSLTPFLAAMSTDTQYF.

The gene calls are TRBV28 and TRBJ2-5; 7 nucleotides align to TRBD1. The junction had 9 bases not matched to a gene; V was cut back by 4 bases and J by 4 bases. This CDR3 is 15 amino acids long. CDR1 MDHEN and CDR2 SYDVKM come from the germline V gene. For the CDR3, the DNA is TGTGCCAGCAGTTCACAAGACAGGGTGGGAGAGACCCAGTACTTC. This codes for CASSSQDRVGETQYF.

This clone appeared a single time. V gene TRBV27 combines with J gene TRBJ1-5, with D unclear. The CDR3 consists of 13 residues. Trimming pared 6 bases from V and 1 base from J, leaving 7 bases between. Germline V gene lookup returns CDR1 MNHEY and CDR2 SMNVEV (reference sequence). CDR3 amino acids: CASSPWSNQPQHF. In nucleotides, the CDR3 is TGTGCCAGCAGCCCATGGAGCAATCAGCCCCAGCATTTT.

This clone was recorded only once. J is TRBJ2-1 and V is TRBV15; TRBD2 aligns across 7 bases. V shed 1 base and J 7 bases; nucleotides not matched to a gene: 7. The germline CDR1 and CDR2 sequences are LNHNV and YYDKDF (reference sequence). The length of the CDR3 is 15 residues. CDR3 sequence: CATSRVGGSFNEQFF. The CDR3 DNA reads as TGTGCCACCAGCAGAGTGGGCGGGAGTTTTAATGAGCAGTTCTTC.

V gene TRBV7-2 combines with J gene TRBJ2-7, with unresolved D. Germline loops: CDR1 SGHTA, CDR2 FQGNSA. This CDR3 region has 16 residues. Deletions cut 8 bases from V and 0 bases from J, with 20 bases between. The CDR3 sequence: CASARAGAQNSYEQYF. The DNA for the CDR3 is TGTGCCAGCGCCCGCGCAGGAGCTCAAAACTCCTACGAGCAGTACTTC.

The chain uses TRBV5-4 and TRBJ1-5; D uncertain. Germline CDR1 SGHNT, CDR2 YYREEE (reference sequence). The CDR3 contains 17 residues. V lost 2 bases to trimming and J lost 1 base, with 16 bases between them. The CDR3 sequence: CASSFAGPGGSNQPQHF. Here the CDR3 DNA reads TGTGCCAGCAGCTTCGCCGGTCCCGGAGGGAGCAATCAGCCCCAGCATTTT.

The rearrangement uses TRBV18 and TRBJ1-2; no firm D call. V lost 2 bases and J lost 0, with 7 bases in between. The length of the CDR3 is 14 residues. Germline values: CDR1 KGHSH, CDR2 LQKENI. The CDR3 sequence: CASSPGGANYGYTF. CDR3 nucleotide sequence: TGTGCCAGCTCACCAGGCGGCGCTAACTATGGCTACACCTTC.

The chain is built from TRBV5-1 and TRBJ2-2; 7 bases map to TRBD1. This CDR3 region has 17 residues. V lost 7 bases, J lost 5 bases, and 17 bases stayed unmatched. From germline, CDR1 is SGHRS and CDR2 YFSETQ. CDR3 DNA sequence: TGCGCCAGCTCGAGACCGGACAGGCCCCCAACTACCGGGGAGCTGTTTTTT. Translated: CASSRPDRPPTTGELFF.